This T cell receptor (beta chain) was sequenced during a study of blood T cell repertoires in COVID-19. Study summary: Spain, Italy and the United States supplied samples that represented acute and convalescent COVID-19. Sample material is recorded as cDNA or gDNA derived from T cells, B-cell-depleted T cells, or PBMCs.

Clones were sequenced by immunoSEQ multiplex PCR, and TCRdb holds only the in-frame ones, with some missing. The sample includes under 200,000 clones, 81% of them seen just once. The study assigned cohorts using participant-reported clinical history. Sample: PBMCs or T cells enriched from blood (not recorded which). The clonotype was recovered from a woman aged 40 to 50 with acute COVID-19.

The CDR3 protein is CASRPQSGDTGELFF. CDR3 nucleotides: TGTGCCAGTAGGCCCCAGAGCGGGGACACCGGGGAGCTGTTTTTT. This sequence joins TRBV19 and TRBJ2-2, with 7 nucleotides matching TRBD2. The V gene end was trimmed by 6 bases and the J gene end by 3 bases; junction bases not matched to a gene: 7. CDR1 is LNHDA and CDR2 is SQIVND in the germline V gene (reference sequence). The CDR3 runs to 15 residues.